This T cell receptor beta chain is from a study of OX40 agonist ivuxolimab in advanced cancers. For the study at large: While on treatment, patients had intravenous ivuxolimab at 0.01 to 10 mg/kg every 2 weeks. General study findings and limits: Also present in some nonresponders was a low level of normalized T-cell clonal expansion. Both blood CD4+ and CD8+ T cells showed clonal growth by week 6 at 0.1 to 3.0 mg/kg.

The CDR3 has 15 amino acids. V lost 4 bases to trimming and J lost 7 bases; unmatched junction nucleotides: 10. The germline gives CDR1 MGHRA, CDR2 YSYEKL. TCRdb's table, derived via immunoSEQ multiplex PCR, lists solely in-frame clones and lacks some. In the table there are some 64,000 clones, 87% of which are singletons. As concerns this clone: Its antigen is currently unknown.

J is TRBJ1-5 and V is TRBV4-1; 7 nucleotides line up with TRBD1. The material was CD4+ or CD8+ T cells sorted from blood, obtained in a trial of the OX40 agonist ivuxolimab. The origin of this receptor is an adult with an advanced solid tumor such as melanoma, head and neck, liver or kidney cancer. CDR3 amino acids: CASSPTGLGLQPQHF. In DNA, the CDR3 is TGCGCCAGCAGCCCGACAGGGTTGGGGCTACAGCCCCAGCATTTT.